This T cell receptor (beta chain) stems from a study of shared clonotypes between healthy human individuals. The wider study: Used for every donor were three CD4 naive, three CD4 memory, two CD8 naive and one CD8 memory plate. Study observations and caveats: Although depth was large, rarefaction showed that sequencing of the sorted subsets was incomplete. The study found lower generation probabilities in non-shared clonotypes than in those shared by all four donors.

The CDR3 consists of 15 residues. The V segment lost 5 bases and the J segment 7 bases; nucleotides outside the gene matches: 5. CDR1 and CDR2 from the germline V gene are SGHNT and YYREEE (reference sequence). Sequencing used immunoSEQ multiplex PCR; TCRdb keeps in-frame clones, though not all of them. The sample has about 1 million clones, about three quarters seen once. The sample holds one count of this clone. Its antigen is as yet unknown. The split of CD4+ cells yielded CD45RA+ naive and CD45RA-negative memory subsets. The chain combines TRBV5-4 with TRBJ2-1; 14 nucleotides agree with TRBD2. The specimen was memory CD4+ T cells sorted from blood. Sample subset: CD45RA-negative fraction. The TCR originated in a man between 18 and 29 years old in good health. CDR3 sequence: CASRVGTSGSNEQFF. CDR3 sequence (DNA): TGTGCCAGCAGGGTAGGGACTAGCGGGAGTAATGAGCAGTTCTTC.